Here is one T cell receptor beta chain with its context. Its target is unknown. Germline CDR1 reads SGHKS; CDR2 reads YYEKEE (reference sequence). The CDR3 consists of 15 residues. This entry is derived from a study of CXCR3-negative and CXCR3-positive naive CD8 T cells. Study results and caveats: Cryopreservation partially lowered CXCR3 expression, so most assays used fresh PBMCs.

5' RACE with UMI labels generated the TRB cDNA libraries. TCRdb reanalyzed the 5' RACE reads and collapses them to one entry per CDR3 protein, without DNA. In all, the sample yields 100,000 to 150,000 distinct CDR3 sequences. The sample comprised naive CXCR3- CD8+ T cells from blood. This sample's subset: CD45RO-CCR7+CD27+CD95- naive CD8+ T cells lacking CXCR3 (TNR3-). The clonotype originates from a human donor in good health. Some clones in this sample may be carry-over from other donors' samples. This chain joins TRBV5-5 and TRBJ2-7; absent DNA, TCRdb's TRBD1 call cannot be checked. The CDR3 region is CASSHGDRAPREQYF.